These T cell receptor beta chains were read from a single sample in a study of cytomegalovirus exposure and HLA in healthy donors. The repertoire was sequenced with immunoSEQ multiplex PCR; TCRdb's copy has only in-frame clones and lacks some. The data show some 120,000 clones, with more than 65% seen just once and approximately 4% held by the top ten. Sample: PBMCs. Receptors originate from a man aged 18 to 30 in good health and CMV-seropositive. Each CDR3 is given with its conserved first and last residue. The D gene is left open where the match is weak. Size values are once, few and many counts, or a class for expanded clones, and some rows have none.

TRBV19	once	TRBD2	TRBJ2-3	CASSIGTSGSTDTQYF	TGTGCCAGTAGTATAGGGACTAGCGGAAGCACAGATACGCAGTATTTT
TRBV4-1	NA	TRBD2	TRBJ2-5	CASSQDSGLAGGREYF	TGCGCCAGCAGCCAAGATAGTGGACTAGCGGGGGGTAGAGAGTACTTC
TRBV7-2	NA	NA	TRBJ1-6	CASSLSRQNSPLHF	TGTGCCAGCAGCTTATCCCGACAGAATTCACCCCTCCACTTT
TRBV11-3	NA	TRBD1	TRBJ2-1	CASSYTGEEQFF	TGTGCCAGCAGTTACACAGGGGAAGAGCAGTTCTTC
TRBV14	few	NA	TRBJ2-3	CASSQAGEYTDTQYF	TGTGCCAGCAGCCAAGCGGGGGAGTACACAGATACGCAGTATTTT
TRBV19	few	TRBD1	TRBJ2-7	CASSHGDRGNEQYF	TGTGCCAGTAGCCACGGGGACAGGGGCAACGAGCAGTACTTC
TRBV7-9	NA	NA	TRBJ1-2	CASSPRLGTGYTF	TGTGCCAGCAGCCCCCGGCTAGGAACGGGCTACACCTTC
TRBV4-1	few	TRBD2	TRBJ2-1	CASSQDGGGNEQFF	TGCGCCAGCAGCCAAGACGGCGGGGGGAATGAGCAGTTCTTC
TRBV5-6	NA	NA	TRBJ1-5	CASSLAGGRGPAFHF	TGTGCCAGCAGCTTGGCAGGAGGCAGAGGACCGGCTTTTCATTTT
TRBV30	NA	NA	TRBJ2-3	CAWRGGGDTQYF	TGTGCCTGGAGGGGTGGGGGGGATACGCAGTATTTT
TRBV5-5	NA	NA	TRBJ1-6	CASSLERQMDNSPLHF	TGTGCCAGCAGCTTGGAAAGACAGATGGATAATTCACCCCTCCACTTT
TRBV15	NA	TRBD2	TRBJ2-7	CATSRGLGLAFYEQYF	TGTGCCACCAGCAGAGGGCTCGGACTAGCCTTCTACGAGCAGTACTTC
TRBV6-1	NA	NA	TRBJ1-1	CASTGRNTEAFF	TGTGCCAGCACGGGGAGGAACACTGAAGCTTTCTTT
TRBV5-4	NA	NA	TRBJ1-1	CASSLVQGTEAFF	TGTGCCAGCAGCTTGGTGCAGGGCACTGAAGCTTTCTTT
TRBV12-5	NA	NA	TRBJ2-5	CASGLETGETQYF	TGTGCTAGTGGTCTGGAGACGGGGGAGACCCAGTACTTC
TRBV2	NA	NA	TRBJ1-2	CASSEARTAGRGYTF	TGTGCCAGCAGTGAAGCCAGGACAGCCGGGAGGGGCTACACCTTC
TRBV5-4	NA	TRBD1	TRBJ2-5	CASSLGLGQRQETQYF	TGTGCCAGCAGCTTGGGTCTGGGACAGAGACAAGAGACCCAGTACTTC
TRBV4-3	NA	TRBD2	TRBJ2-1	CASSQDSNPSGRYEQFF	TGCGCCAGCAGCCAAGATAGTAATCCTAGCGGGCGATATGAGCAGTTCTTC
TRBV7-7	NA	NA	TRBJ1-3	CASSLEPPGHGFASGNTIYF	TGTGCCAGCAGCTTAGAACCTCCGGGACATGGGTTTGCCTCTGGAAACACCATATATTTT
TRBV12-5	NA	NA	TRBJ1-1	CARQTENTEAFF	TGTGCTAGACAGACAGAGAACACTGAAGCTTTCTTT
TRBV19	once	TRBD1	TRBJ1-6	CASIGDRVNSPLHF	TGTGCCAGTATCGGGGACAGGGTAAATTCACCCCTCCACTTT
TRBV10-3	NA	NA	TRBJ2-3	CAISESSAEEVTDTQYF	TGTGCCATCAGTGAGTCCAGCGCGGAGGAAGTCACAGATACGCAGTATTTT
TRBV27	few	NA	TRBJ1-1	CASNTEGLGKTEAFF	TGTGCCAGCAATACGGAGGGCCTGGGGAAGACTGAAGCTTTCTTT
TRBV30	few	NA	TRBJ1-6	CAWSVTSFDSPLHF	TGTGCCTGGAGTGTAACGAGTTTCGATTCACCCCTCCACTTT
TRBV29-1	NA	NA	TRBJ2-3	CSLTTNTDTQYF	TGCAGCCTTACTACGAACACAGATACGCAGTATTTT
TRBV11-2	NA	NA	TRBJ1-6	CASSSGYNSPLHF	TGTGCCAGCAGCTCAGGGTATAATTCACCCCTCCACTTT
TRBV5-6	NA	NA	TRBJ1-5	CASSSEGWNQPQHF	TGTGCCAGCAGCTCCGAGGGTTGGAATCAGCCCCAGCATTTT
TRBV27	NA	TRBD2	TRBJ2-1	CASSGGGLGQFF	TGTGCCAGCAGCGGCGGGGGGCTGGGGCAGTTCTTC
TRBV6-1	NA	NA	TRBJ2-3	CASSELQDADTQYF	TGTGCCAGCAGTGAATTACAGGACGCAGATACGCAGTATTTT
TRBV28	NA	TRBD1	TRBJ2-7	CASSLSQGVQYF	TGTGCCAGCAGTTTGTCTCAGGGGGTGCAGTACTTC
TRBV6-4	NA	NA	TRBJ2-6	CASSDGWGGGANVLTF	TGTGCCAGCAGTGACGGGTGGGGCGGCGGGGCCAACGTCCTGACTTTC
TRBV6-6	NA	TRBD1	TRBJ1-1	CASSYSAGTGYEAFF	TGTGCCAGCAGTTACTCCGCCGGGACAGGGTATGAAGCTTTCTTT
TRBV27	NA	TRBD1	TRBJ1-2	CASSTLGQNNGYTF	TGTGCCAGCAGTACCCTGGGACAGAATAATGGCTACACCTTC
TRBV4-1	NA	TRBD1	TRBJ2-3	CASSQGPGQGTDTQYF	TGCGCCAGCAGCCAAGGGCCGGGACAGGGTACAGATACGCAGTATTTT
TRBV10-3	NA	NA	TRBJ2-2	CAITGIQGGGELFF	TGTGCCATCACAGGGATACAGGGTGGCGGGGAGCTGTTTTTT
TRBV19	NA	TRBD2	TRBJ2-7	CASSIDGRAREQYF	TGTGCCAGTAGTATAGACGGGAGGGCACGCGAGCAGTACTTC
TRBV15	NA	NA	TRBJ1-1	CATSRDGGDSAFF	TGTGCCACCAGCAGAGATGGAGGGGATTCGGCTTTCTTT
TRBV9	NA	TRBD1	TRBJ2-7	CASSVGQAVIYEQYF	TGTGCCAGCAGCGTTGGACAGGCGGTAATCTACGAGCAGTACTTC
TRBV18	NA	TRBD2	TRBJ2-3	CASSPVGLAVSTDTQYF	TGTGCCAGCTCACCTGTGGGACTAGCAGTCAGCACAGATACGCAGTATTTT
TRBV4-1	few	NA	TRBJ1-1	CASSRTQLTEAFF	TGCGCCAGCAGCCGAACACAGCTGACTGAAGCTTTCTTT
TRBV19	once	TRBD1	TRBJ2-6	CASGEWDRVTSGANVLTF	TGTGCCAGTGGCGAGTGGGACAGAGTCACCTCTGGGGCCAACGTCCTGACTTTC